The 13 T cell receptor beta chains below were found in one sample sequenced in a study of vaccination effects on CD4 cells after COVID-19. At the end of 9 to 11 days of culture, CD4+ T cells were isolated. No antigens are known for them. The method was immunoSEQ multiplex PCR; TCRdb's version includes in-frame clones alone and lacks a portion of them. The data contain about 74,000 clones, approximately 71% of them singletons. Sequencing was performed on CD4+ T cells from PBMCs cultured without peptide, taken before COVID-19 vaccination. These receptors were obtained from a human donor who received a COVID-19 vaccine.

The CDR3 protein is CASSLGTEYNSPLHF. The CDR3 bases are TGTGCCAGCAGCTTAGGGACGGAATATAATTCACCCCTCCACTTT. This rearrangement joins TRBV7-6 to TRBJ1-6; D uncertain. Germline V gene sequence: CDR1 SGHVS, CDR2 FNYEAQ. This CDR3 spans 15 amino acids. Trimming removed 1 base at V and 4 bases at J, with 8 bases between. Filled out from reference TRBV7-6 and TRBJ1-6, the complete variable domain reads GAGVSQSPRYKVTKRGQDVALRCDPISGHVSLYWYRQALGQGPEFLTYFNYEAQQDKSGLPNDRFSAERPEGSISTLTIQRTEQRDSAMYRCASSLGTEYNSPLHFGNGTRLTVT.

The chain recombines TRBV18 with TRBJ2-3; TRBD2 is a possible D gene (5 bases). Germline values: CDR1 KGHSH, CDR2 LQKENI. The CDR3 contains 13 residues. The ends were cut back, 3 bases at V and 5 bases at J, with 9 bases in the middle. The DNA of the CDR3 is TGTGCCAGCTCACCGACTAATGAAGATACGCAGTATTTT. This codes for CASSPTNEDTQYF.

This clone appeared a single time. The CDR3 DNA reads as TGTGCCACCAGTGTAACGACGAGCACAGATACGCAGTATTTT. It is translated as CATSVTTSTDTQYF. The chain is built from TRBV24-1 and TRBJ2-3; D gene uncertain. This CDR3 region has 14 residues. CDR1 KGHDR and CDR2 SFDVKD come from the germline V gene. With 5 bases removed from V and 0 bases from J, the gap between germline ends came to 8 bases.

The CDR3 bases are TGCGCCAGCAGCCGGAAACGGGACGCGGGGGTCGGGGAGCTGTTTTTT. Protein product: CASSRKRDAGVGELFF. The chain joins TRBV4-1 to TRBJ2-2, with TRBD2 identical over 7 bases. V dropped 4 bases and J dropped 7; count of bases not matched to a gene: 12. Germline V gene lookup returns CDR1 MGHRA and CDR2 YSYEKL. CDR3 length: 16 residues.

The chain uses TRBV5-1 and TRBJ1-1, with TRBD1 as a possible D gene (5 bases). There are 14 residues in the CDR3. V was cut by 7 bases and J by 4 bases, with 17 bases left in between. CDR1 and CDR2 (germline): SGHRS, YFSETQ. Written as DNA, the CDR3 is TGCGCCAGCCGATACCCCGGGGGAGGCACTGAAGCTTTCTTT. Protein product: CASRYPGGGTEAFF.

The rearrangement links TRBV5-1 to TRBJ1-2; D is possibly TRBD1 (6 bases). The ends were cut back, 0 bases at V and 3 bases at J, with 6 bases in the middle. CDR3 length equals 13 residues. Germline CDR1 reads SGHRS; CDR2 reads YFSETQ. The CDR3 sequence is CASSLEGDYGYTF. As DNA, the CDR3 is TGCGCCAGCAGCTTGGAGGGGGACTATGGCTACACCTTC.

The chain couples TRBV28 to TRBJ2-4; 9 bases agree with TRBD1. CDR3 length: 17 residues. The junction had 6 bases not matched to a gene; V was cut back by 3 bases and J by 0 bases. Germline CDR1 MDHEN, CDR2 SYDVKM. This CDR3 is CASSFSPGQGAKNIQYF. Here the CDR3 DNA reads TGTGCCAGCAGTTTTTCCCCGGGACAGGGAGCCAAAAACATTCAGTACTTC.

The CDR3 nucleotides are TGCGCCAGCAGCCGACCCGGGGAGGGACGTAGCTATGGCTACACCTTC. Translation gives CASSRPGEGRSYGYTF. V usage is TRBV4-1 and J usage is TRBJ1-2; D may be TRBD1 (5 bases). V lost 4 bases, J lost 4 bases, and 19 bases lay in between. Looked up from germline, CDR1 is MGHRA and CDR2 is YSYEKL. CDR3 length: 16 residues.

This clone was counted a single time. The chain links TRBV6-5 to TRBJ1-5; weak D call: TRBD1 (5 bases). This CDR3 has 15 residues. V was cut by 6 bases and J by 1 base, with 13 bases left in between. Germline-derived CDR1 and CDR2 are MNHEY and SVGAGI. CDR3 DNA: TGTGCCAGCAGGGGGGAACATCTGAGCAATCAGCCCCAGCATTTT. This codes for CASRGEHLSNQPQHF.

J is TRBJ1-6 and V is TRBV19; D is possibly TRBD1 (6 bases). Trimming left V 5 bases short and J 6 bases short, with 17 bases between. The CDR3 loop spans 16 amino acids. The germline V gene has CDR1 LNHDA and CDR2 SQIVND (reference sequence). The CDR3 spells CASSRHRDNFNSPLHF. The CDR3 DNA reads TGTGCCAGTAGTCGACACCGGGACAACTTTAATTCACCCCTCCACTTT.

The rearrangement joins TRBV5-1 to TRBJ2-5; D is unclear. With 1 base removed from V and 2 bases from J, the gap between germline ends came to 6 bases. Germline V gene lookup returns CDR1 SGHRS and CDR2 YFSETQ. The CDR3 totals 13 residues. CDR3 in DNA: TGCGCCAGCAGCTTGTCCAAGCAAGAGACCCAGTACTTC. It yields the protein CASSLSKQETQYF.

This clone appeared once. The chain employs TRBV6-5 and TRBJ2-3, with D perhaps TRBD1 (6 bases). The V end lost 6 bases, the J end lost 0 bases, and 13 bases lay between the germline ends. This CDR3 is built from 15 residues. Germline CDR1 and CDR2: MNHEY and SVGAGI. CDR3 bases: TGTGCCAGCAGCCTCCTTGGACAGAGCACAGATACGCAGTATTTT. Its protein is CASSLLGQSTDTQYF.

The chain combines TRBV7-9 with TRBJ2-5; 8 bases map to TRBD1. CDR1 is SEHNR and CDR2 is FQNEAQ in the germline V gene (reference sequence). This CDR3 is 15 amino acids long. Unmatched junction bases numbered 11, after V lost 11 bases and J lost 0 bases. CDR3 loop: CACYQGAKYQETQYF. CDR3 nucleotides: TGTGCCTGCTATCAGGGGGCCAAGTACCAAGAGACCCAGTACTTC.